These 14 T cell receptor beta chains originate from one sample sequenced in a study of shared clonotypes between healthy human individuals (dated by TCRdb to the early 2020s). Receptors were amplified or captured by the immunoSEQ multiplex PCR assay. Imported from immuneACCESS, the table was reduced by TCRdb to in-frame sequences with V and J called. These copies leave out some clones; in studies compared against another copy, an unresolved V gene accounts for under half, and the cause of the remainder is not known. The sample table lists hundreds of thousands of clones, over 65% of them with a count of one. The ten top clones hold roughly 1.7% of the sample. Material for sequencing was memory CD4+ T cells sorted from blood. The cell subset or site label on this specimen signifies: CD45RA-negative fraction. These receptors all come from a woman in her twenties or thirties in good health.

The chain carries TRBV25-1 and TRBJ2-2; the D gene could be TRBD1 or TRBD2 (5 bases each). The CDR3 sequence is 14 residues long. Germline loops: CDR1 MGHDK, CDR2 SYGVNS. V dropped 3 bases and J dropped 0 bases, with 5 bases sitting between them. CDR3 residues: CASSEGANTGELFF. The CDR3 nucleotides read TGTGCCAGCAGTGAGGGGGCGAACACCGGGGAGCTGTTTTTT.

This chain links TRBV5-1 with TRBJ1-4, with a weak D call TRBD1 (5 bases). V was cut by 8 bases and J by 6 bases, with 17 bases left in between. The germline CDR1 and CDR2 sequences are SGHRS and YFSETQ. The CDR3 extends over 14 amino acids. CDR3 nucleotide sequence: TGCGCCAGTACCCGGGGCAGGATTGATGAAAAACTGTTTTTT. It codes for CASTRGRIDEKLFF.

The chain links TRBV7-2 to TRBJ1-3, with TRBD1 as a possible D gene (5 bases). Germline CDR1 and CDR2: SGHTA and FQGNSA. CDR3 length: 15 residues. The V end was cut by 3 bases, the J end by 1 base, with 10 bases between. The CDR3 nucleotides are TGTGCCAGCAGCTTCGATGGGGGGTCTGGAAACACCATATATTTT. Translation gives CASSFDGGSGNTIYF.

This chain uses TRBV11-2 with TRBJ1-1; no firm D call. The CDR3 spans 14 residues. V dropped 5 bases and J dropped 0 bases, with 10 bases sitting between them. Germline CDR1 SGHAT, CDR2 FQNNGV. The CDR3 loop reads CASSPRTMNTEAFF. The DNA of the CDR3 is TGTGCCAGCAGCCCTAGGACTATGAACACTGAAGCTTTCTTT.

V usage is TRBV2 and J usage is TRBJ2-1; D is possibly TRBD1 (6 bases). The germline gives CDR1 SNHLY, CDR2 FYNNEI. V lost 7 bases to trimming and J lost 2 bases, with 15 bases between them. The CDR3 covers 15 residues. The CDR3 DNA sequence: TGTGCCAGCAAGAAAGACAGGTACACCTACAATGAGCAGTTCTTC. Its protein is CASKKDRYTYNEQFF.

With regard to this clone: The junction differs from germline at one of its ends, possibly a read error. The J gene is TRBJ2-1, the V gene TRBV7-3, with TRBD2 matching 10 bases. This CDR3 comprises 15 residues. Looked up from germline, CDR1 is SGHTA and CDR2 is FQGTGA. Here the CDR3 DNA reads TGTGCCAGCAGCCTAACTAGCGGGGCCTACAATGAGCAGTTCTTC. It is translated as CASSLTSGAYNEQFF.

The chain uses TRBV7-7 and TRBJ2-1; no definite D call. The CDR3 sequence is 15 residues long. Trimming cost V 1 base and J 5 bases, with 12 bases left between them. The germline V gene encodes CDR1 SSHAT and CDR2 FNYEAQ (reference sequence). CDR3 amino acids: CASSLGRPTNNEQFF. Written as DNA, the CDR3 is TGTGCCAGCAGCTTAGGACGGCCGACCAACAATGAGCAGTTCTTC.

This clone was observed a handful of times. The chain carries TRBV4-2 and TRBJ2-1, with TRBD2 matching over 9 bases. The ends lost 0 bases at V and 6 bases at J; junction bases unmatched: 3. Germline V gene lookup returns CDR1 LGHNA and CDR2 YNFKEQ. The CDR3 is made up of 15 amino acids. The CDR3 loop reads CASSQDAGGPNEQFF. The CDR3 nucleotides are TGTGCCAGCAGCCAAGATGCGGGAGGGCCCAATGAGCAGTTCTTC.

Here the CDR3 reads CASNTGIRSHGYTF. The CDR3 nucleotides read TGTGCCAGTAATACAGGCATAAGGAGTCATGGCTACACCTTC. The chain has TRBV19 and TRBJ1-2; D is perhaps TRBD1 (5 bases). Germline loops: CDR1 LNHDA, CDR2 SQIVND (reference sequence). The V end was cut by 7 bases, the J end by 6 bases, with 18 bases between. The CDR3 runs 14 residues.

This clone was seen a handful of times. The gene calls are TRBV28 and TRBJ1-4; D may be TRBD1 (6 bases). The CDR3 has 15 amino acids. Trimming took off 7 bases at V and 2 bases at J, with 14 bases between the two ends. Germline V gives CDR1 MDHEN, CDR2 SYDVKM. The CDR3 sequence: CASTRGGVTNEKLFF. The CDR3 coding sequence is TGTGCCAGCACCCGGGGGGGCGTGACTAATGAAAAACTGTTTTTT. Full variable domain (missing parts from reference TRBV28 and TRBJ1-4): DVKVTQSSRYLVKRTGEKVFLECVQDMDHENMFWYRQDPGLGLRLIYFSYDVKMKEKGDIPEGYSVSREKKERFSLILESASTNQTSMYLCASTRGGVTNEKLFFGSGTQLSVL.

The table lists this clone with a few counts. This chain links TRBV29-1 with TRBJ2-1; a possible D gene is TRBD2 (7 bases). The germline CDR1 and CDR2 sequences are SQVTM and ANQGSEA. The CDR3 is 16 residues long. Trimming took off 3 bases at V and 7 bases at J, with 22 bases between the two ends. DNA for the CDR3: TGCAGCGTTGACGAGGGGGGGCTCGGTGGTGTGAATGAGCAGTTCTTC. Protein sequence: CSVDEGGLGGVNEQFF.

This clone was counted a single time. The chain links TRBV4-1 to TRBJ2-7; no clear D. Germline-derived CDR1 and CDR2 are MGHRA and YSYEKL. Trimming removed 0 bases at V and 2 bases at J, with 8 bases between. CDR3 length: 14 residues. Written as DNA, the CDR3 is TGCGCCAGCAGCCAAGAAAACGGTCCCTACGAGCAGTACTTC. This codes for CASSQENGPYEQYF.

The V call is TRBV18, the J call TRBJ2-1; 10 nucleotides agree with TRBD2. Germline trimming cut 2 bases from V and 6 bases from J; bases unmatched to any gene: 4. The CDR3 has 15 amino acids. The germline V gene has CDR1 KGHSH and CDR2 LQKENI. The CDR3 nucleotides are TGTGCCAGCTCACCAGCTAGCGGGAGTGGCAATGAGCAGTTCTTC. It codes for CASSPASGSGNEQFF.

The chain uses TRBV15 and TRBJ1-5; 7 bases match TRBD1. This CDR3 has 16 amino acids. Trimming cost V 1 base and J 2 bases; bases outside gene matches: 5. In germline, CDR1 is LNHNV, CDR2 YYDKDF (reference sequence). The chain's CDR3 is CATSRGTGVGNQPQHF. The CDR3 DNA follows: TGTGCCACCAGCAGAGGAACAGGGGTAGGCAATCAGCCCCAGCATTTT.